This T cell receptor beta chain was sequenced in a study of vaccination effects on CD4 cells after COVID-19. In the study overall: Median timing of post-vaccine samples was 72 days after the second dose.

Prior to sequencing, the ViraFEST assay stimulated PBMC with viral peptide pools, which expanded the antigen-specific CD4+ T cells. When around nine days of culture had elapsed, CD4+ T cells were isolated. Everyone in the study got two shots of either the BNT162b2 or mRNA-1273 vaccine. Approximately 2.1 million PBMC were placed in each well, which was supplemented with 10 IU/ml IL-2 and 7.5 to 10 ug/ml peptides. Points from the study as a whole: Only a few convalescent patients and no early post-infection timepoints featured in the study. Among infection- and vaccine-induced clones, marked clonal contraction occurred late after vaccination.

Germline V gene lookup returns CDR1 SGHRS and CDR2 YFSETQ. The CDR3 extends over 19 amino acids. Deletions cut 0 bases from V and 5 bases from J, with 26 bases between. Note on this clone: Antigen specificity is unknown.

Produced via immunoSEQ multiplex PCR; TCRdb's table is partial and in-frame only. This table holds approximately 78,000 clones, 80% to 85% found once. Material: CD4+ T cells from PBMCs cultured with HCoV-229E spike peptides, obtained after COVID-19 vaccination. This chain joins TRBV5-1 and TRBJ2-5, with D possibly called TRBD1 or TRBD2 (6 bases each). This TCR came from a human donor who received a COVID-19 vaccine. The CDR3 DNA reads TGCGCCAGCAGCTTGGAGGGGGGCGCAGGAGGAGGAATAGTGGAGACCCAGTACTTC. Amino acid sequence: CASSLEGGAGGGIVETQYF.